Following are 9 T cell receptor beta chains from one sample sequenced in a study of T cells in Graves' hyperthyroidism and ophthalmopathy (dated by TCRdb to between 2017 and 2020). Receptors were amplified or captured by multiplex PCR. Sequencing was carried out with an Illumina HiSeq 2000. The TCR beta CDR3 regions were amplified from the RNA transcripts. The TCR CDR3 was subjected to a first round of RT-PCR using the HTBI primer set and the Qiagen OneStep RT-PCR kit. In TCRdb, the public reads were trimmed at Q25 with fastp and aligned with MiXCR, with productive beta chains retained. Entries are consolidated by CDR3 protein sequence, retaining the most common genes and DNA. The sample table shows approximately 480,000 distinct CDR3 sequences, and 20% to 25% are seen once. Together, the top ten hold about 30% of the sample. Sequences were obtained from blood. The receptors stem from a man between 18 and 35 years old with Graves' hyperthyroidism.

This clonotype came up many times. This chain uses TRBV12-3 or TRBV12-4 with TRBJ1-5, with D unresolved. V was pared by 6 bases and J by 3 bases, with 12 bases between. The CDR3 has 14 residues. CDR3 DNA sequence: TGTGCCAGCAGCCCCCGGACGGTCAATCAGCCCCAGCATTTT. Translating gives CASSPRTVNQPQHF.

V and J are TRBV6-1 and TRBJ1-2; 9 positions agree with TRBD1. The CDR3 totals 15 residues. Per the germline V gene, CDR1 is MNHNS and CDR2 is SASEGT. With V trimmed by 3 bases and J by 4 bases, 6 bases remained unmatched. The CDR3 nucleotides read TGTGCCAGCAGTGACCGGGACAGGGAGATCTATGGCTACACCTTC. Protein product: CASSDRDREIYGYTF.

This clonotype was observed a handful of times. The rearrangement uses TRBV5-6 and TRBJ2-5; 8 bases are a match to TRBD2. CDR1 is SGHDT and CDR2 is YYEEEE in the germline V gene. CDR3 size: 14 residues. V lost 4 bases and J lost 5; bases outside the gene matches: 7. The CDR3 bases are TGTGCCAGCAGCCTCGGGACTAGAATTGAGACCCAGTACTTC. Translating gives CASSLGTRIETQYF.

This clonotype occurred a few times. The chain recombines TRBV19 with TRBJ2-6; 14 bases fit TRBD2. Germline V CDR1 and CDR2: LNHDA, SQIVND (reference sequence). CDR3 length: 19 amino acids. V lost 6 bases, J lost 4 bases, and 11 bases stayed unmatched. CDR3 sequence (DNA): TGTGCCAGTAGACTCACCGGGACTAGCGGGGGAATGGGGGCCAACGTCCTGACTTTC. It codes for CASRLTGTSGGMGANVLTF.

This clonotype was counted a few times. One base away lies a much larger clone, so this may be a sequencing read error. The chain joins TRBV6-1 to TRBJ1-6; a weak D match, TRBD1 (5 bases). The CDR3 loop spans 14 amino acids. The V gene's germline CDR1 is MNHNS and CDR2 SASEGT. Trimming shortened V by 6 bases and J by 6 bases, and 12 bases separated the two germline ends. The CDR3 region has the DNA TGTGCCAGCAGCCCTGGGACGACTAATTCACCCCTCCACTTT. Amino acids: CASSPGTTNSPLHF.

CDR3 in amino acids: CASSQPGQGAGYTF. The CDR3 DNA reads TGTGCCAGCAGCCAACCCGGACAGGGGGCTGGCTACACCTTC. The J gene is TRBJ1-2, the V gene TRBV6-2 or TRBV6-3, with TRBD1 matching over 11 bases. V gave up 6 bases and J gave up 7 bases; unmatched junction bases: 7. The CDR3 length is 14 residues. Per germline, CDR1 MNHEY and CDR2 SVGEGT.

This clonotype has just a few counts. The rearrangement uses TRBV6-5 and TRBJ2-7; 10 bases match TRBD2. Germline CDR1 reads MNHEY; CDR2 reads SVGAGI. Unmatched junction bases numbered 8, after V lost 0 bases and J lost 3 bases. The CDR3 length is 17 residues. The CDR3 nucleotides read TGTGCCAGCAGTTACTCCCTAGGGAGCGGGGGGGTCTACGAGCAGTACTTC. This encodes CASSYSLGSGGVYEQYF.

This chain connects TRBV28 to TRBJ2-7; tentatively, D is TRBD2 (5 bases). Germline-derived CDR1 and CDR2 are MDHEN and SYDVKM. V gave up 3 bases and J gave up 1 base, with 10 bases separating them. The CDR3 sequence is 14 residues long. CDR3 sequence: CASSFAGVSYEQYF. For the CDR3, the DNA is TGTGCCAGCAGTTTTGCCGGGGTATCCTACGAGCAGTACTTC. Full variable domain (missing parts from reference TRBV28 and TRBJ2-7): DVKVTQSSRYLVKRTGEKVFLECVQDMDHENMFWYRQDPGLGLRLIYFSYDVKMKEKGDIPEGYSVSREKKERFSLILESASTNQTSMYLCASSFAGVSYEQYFGPGTRLTVT.

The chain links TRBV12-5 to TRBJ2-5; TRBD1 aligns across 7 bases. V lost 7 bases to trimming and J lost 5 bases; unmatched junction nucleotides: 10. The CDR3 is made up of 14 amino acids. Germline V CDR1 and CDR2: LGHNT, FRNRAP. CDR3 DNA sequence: TGTGCTAGTGCCCGCAGGGGGTTATTGGAGACCCAGTACTTC. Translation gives CASARRGLLETQYF.